These T cell receptor beta chains were read from a single sample in a study of Ad26.COV2.S vaccination and SARS-CoV-2 variants. Assay used: immunoSEQ multiplex PCR; TCRdb lists only in-frame clones, some missing. The repertoire holds around 400,000 clones, with 75% to 95% as singletons. Sequenced here: peripheral blood, sampled in a trial of Ad26.COV2.S vaccine versus placebo. The origin of the receptors is a person between 18 and 59 years old who received the Ad26.COV2.S COVID-19 vaccine or a placebo. The CDR3 runs from the conserved cysteine through the conserved F or W. Fields, in order: D gene, V gene, J gene, clone size, CDR3 DNA, CDR3 protein. The D gene is left open where the match is weak. Clone sizes are given selectively: once, few, many, or a class where the clone is expanded.

d_call: TRBD1
v_call: TRBV30
j_call: TRBJ1-1
clone_size: .
cdr3_nt: TGTGCCGGCAATGACAGGGTAACTGAAGCTTTCTTT
cdr3_aa: CAGNDRVTEAFF

d_call: TRBD1
v_call: TRBV29-1
j_call: TRBJ2-7
clone_size: .
cdr3_nt: TGCAGTGCCGACAGGGGGAGCGGCAGCTCCTACGAGCAGTACTTC
cdr3_aa: CSADRGSGSSYEQYF

d_call: .
v_call: TRBV27
j_call: TRBJ2-1
clone_size: .
cdr3_nt: TGTGCCAGCAGTACCCCATCACAGGATTACAATGAGCAGTTCTTC
cdr3_aa: CASSTPSQDYNEQFF

d_call: TRBD2
v_call: TRBV5-1
j_call: TRBJ2-3
clone_size: .
cdr3_nt: TGCGCCAGCAGCTTGGGGACTAGCGGGAGGACAGATACGCAGTATTTT
cdr3_aa: CASSLGTSGRTDTQYF

d_call: TRBD1
v_call: TRBV27
j_call: TRBJ2-1
clone_size: .
cdr3_nt: TGTGCCAGCAGTACGACAGGGGTCAAGTTCTTC
cdr3_aa: CASSTTGVKFF

d_call: .
v_call: TRBV21-1
j_call: TRBJ2-7
clone_size: .
cdr3_nt: TGTGCCAGCAGCAAAACGGACCCTTTTCCCGGCGAGCAGTACTTC
cdr3_aa: CASSKTDPFPGEQYF

d_call: .
v_call: TRBV15
j_call: TRBJ2-5
clone_size: .
cdr3_nt: TGTGCCACCAGCAGAGATCTGGCCTTCGGGGAGACCCAGTACTTC
cdr3_aa: CATSRDLAFGETQYF

d_call: TRBD2
v_call: TRBV10-3
j_call: TRBJ2-2
clone_size: .
cdr3_nt: TGTGCCATCAAGAGTAGGGCGGGAGGCCCCAGACCCTCGAACACCGGGGAGCTGTTTTTT
cdr3_aa: CAIKSRAGGPRPSNTGELFF

d_call: TRBD1
v_call: TRBV7-9
j_call: TRBJ1-1
clone_size: few
cdr3_nt: TGTGCCAGCAGAGCAGGGGGCTCAGCTTTCTTT
cdr3_aa: CASRAGGSAFF

d_call: .
v_call: TRBV28
j_call: TRBJ2-2
clone_size: .
cdr3_nt: TGTGCCAGCAGTTTCTGGGGGCTGAACACCGGGGAGCTGTTTTTT
cdr3_aa: CASSFWGLNTGELFF

d_call: .
v_call: TRBV9
j_call: TRBJ1-1
clone_size: .
cdr3_nt: TGTGCCAGCAGCGAGGGGGGAAACACTGAAGCTTTCTTT
cdr3_aa: CASSEGGNTEAFF

d_call: TRBD2
v_call: TRBV19
j_call: TRBJ2-2
clone_size: .
cdr3_nt: TGTGCCAGTAGTCTGGGACTAGCGGGAGTCGGCGGGGAGCTGTTTTTT
cdr3_aa: CASSLGLAGVGGELFF

d_call: TRBD2
v_call: TRBV19
j_call: TRBJ2-2
clone_size: .
cdr3_nt: TGTGCCAGTAGTACCTCCCGACTAGCGGGCCTCACCGGGGAGCTGTTTTTT
cdr3_aa: CASSTSRLAGLTGELFF

d_call: .
v_call: TRBV7-9
j_call: TRBJ1-3
clone_size: .
cdr3_nt: TGTGCCAGCAGCTGGGTCGGGGTGTCCATCTCTGGAAACACCATATATTTT
cdr3_aa: CASSWVGVSISGNTIYF

d_call: TRBD1
v_call: TRBV30
j_call: TRBJ2-6
clone_size: .
cdr3_nt: TGTGCCTGGATAGCACAGGGGGCCGCTGGGGCCAACGTCCTGACTTTC
cdr3_aa: CAWIAQGAAGANVLTF

d_call: .
v_call: TRBV2
j_call: TRBJ2-2
clone_size: .
cdr3_nt: TGTGCCAGCAGTGACAGGGGGGCGTTTACCGGGGAGCTGTTTTTT
cdr3_aa: CASSDRGAFTGELFF

d_call: .
v_call: TRBV3-1/TRBV3-2
j_call: TRBJ1-4
clone_size: .
cdr3_nt: TGTGCCAGCAGCCGGGACATAAGTGGGAAACTGTTTTTT
cdr3_aa: CASSRDISGKLFF

d_call: .
v_call: TRBV12-5
j_call: TRBJ2-1
clone_size: .
cdr3_nt: TGTGCTAGTGGTTTGGTGCGTTTAGCCTACAATGAGCAGTTCTTC
cdr3_aa: CASGLVRLAYNEQFF

d_call: .
v_call: TRBV12-5
j_call: TRBJ2-1
clone_size: .
cdr3_nt: TGTGCTAGTGGTTTGGGGTCCGGGCCCTCCTACAATGAGCAGTTCTTC
cdr3_aa: CASGLGSGPSYNEQFF

d_call: .
v_call: TRBV6-5
j_call: TRBJ1-1
clone_size: .
cdr3_nt: TGTGCCAGCAGTACCGGACAGGAAGCTTTCTTT
cdr3_aa: CASSTGQEAFF

d_call: TRBD1
v_call: TRBV6-2/TRBV6-3
j_call: TRBJ1-1
clone_size: .
cdr3_nt: TGTGCCAGCAGCCAACAGGGGGCTGGGACTGAAGCTTTCTTT
cdr3_aa: CASSQQGAGTEAFF

d_call: .
v_call: TRBV5-1
j_call: TRBJ1-3
clone_size: .
cdr3_nt: TGCGCCAGCAGCGCTTCCTCGGGAACTGGAAACACCATATATTTT
cdr3_aa: CASSASSGTGNTIYF

d_call: TRBD2
v_call: TRBV5-4
j_call: TRBJ2-2
clone_size: .
cdr3_nt: TGTGCCAGCAGCTCCGGACTAGCGGGAGATAGTTCCGGGGAGCTGTTTTTT
cdr3_aa: CASSSGLAGDSSGELFF

d_call: .
v_call: TRBV9
j_call: TRBJ1-6
clone_size: few
cdr3_nt: TGTGCCAGCAGCTCCCGAGGGGGAGGTAATTCACCCCTCCACTTT
cdr3_aa: CASSSRGGGNSPLHF

d_call: .
v_call: TRBV7-8
j_call: TRBJ2-7
clone_size: few
cdr3_nt: TGTGCCAGCAGCTTAGTAGCGCTAGGCTACGAGCAGTACTTC
cdr3_aa: CASSLVALGYEQYF

d_call: TRBD1
v_call: TRBV19
j_call: TRBJ1-5
clone_size: .
cdr3_nt: TGTGCCAGTAGCCTAGAGCCGGGGACAGGGAATCAGCCCCAGCATTTT
cdr3_aa: CASSLEPGTGNQPQHF

d_call: .
v_call: TRBV19
j_call: TRBJ1-1
clone_size: once
cdr3_nt: TGTGCCAGTATGGGAGTGATGAACACTGAAGCTTTCTTT
cdr3_aa: CASMGVMNTEAFF

d_call: .
v_call: TRBV4-3
j_call: TRBJ1-2
clone_size: .
cdr3_nt: TGCGCCAGCAGCCAAGATCGGGTCAGGGTGTATGGCTACACCTTC
cdr3_aa: CASSQDRVRVYGYTF

d_call: .
v_call: TRBV10-3
j_call: TRBJ1-5
clone_size: once
cdr3_nt: TGTGCCATCAGTGAGTCGAACGATCGGAGGCAGCCCCAGCATTTT
cdr3_aa: CAISESNDRRQPQHF

d_call: .
v_call: TRBV30
j_call: TRBJ2-7
clone_size: .
cdr3_nt: TGTGCCTGGAGTAGGCGGGTTCAAAGCGAGCAGTACTTC
cdr3_aa: CAWSRRVQSEQYF

d_call: TRBD2
v_call: TRBV5-4
j_call: TRBJ2-7
clone_size: .
cdr3_nt: TGTGCCAGCAGCCTTTACGCGGGGGGAGGCCGTGGCGAGCAGTACTTC
cdr3_aa: CASSLYAGGGRGEQYF

d_call: .
v_call: TRBV20-1
j_call: TRBJ2-3
clone_size: .
cdr3_nt: TGCAGTGTATTGAGGTTGGATACGCAGTATTTT
cdr3_aa: CSVLRLDTQYF

d_call: TRBD1
v_call: TRBV27
j_call: TRBJ1-1
clone_size: .
cdr3_nt: TGTGCCAGCAGTGGGACAGGGATCGGGGACACTGAAGCTTTCTTT
cdr3_aa: CASSGTGIGDTEAFF

d_call: .
v_call: TRBV5-6
j_call: TRBJ1-2
clone_size: .
cdr3_nt: TGTGCCAGCAGCTTTTGGTATCTGTCGGGGTATGGCTACACCTTC
cdr3_aa: CASSFWYLSGYGYTF

d_call: .
v_call: TRBV28
j_call: TRBJ1-2
clone_size: once
cdr3_nt: TGTGCCAGCACCCTGACGGGTCACTATGGCTACACCTTC
cdr3_aa: CASTLTGHYGYTF

d_call: .
v_call: TRBV7-9
j_call: TRBJ2-1
clone_size: once
cdr3_nt: TGTGCCAGCAGCTTAGGGGGGTGGAGGGACCGGAGCGGTGAGCAGTTCTTC
cdr3_aa: CASSLGGWRDRSGEQFF

d_call: TRBD2
v_call: TRBV2
j_call: TRBJ2-5
clone_size: .
cdr3_nt: TGTGCCAGCAGCCATAGACTAGCAGGAGGAGAGACCCAGTACTTC
cdr3_aa: CASSHRLAGGETQYF

d_call: TRBD1
v_call: TRBV5-8
j_call: TRBJ2-3
clone_size: .
cdr3_nt: TGTGCCAGCAGCTTGGGACAGGGGCCCACAGATACGCAGTATTTT
cdr3_aa: CASSLGQGPTDTQYF

d_call: .
v_call: TRBV7-2
j_call: TRBJ2-3
clone_size: .
cdr3_nt: TGTGCCAGCAGTCCACAGAATTCCGGGACCCCCTCGTATTTT
cdr3_aa: CASSPQNSGTPSYF

d_call: TRBD1
v_call: TRBV27
j_call: TRBJ2-3
clone_size: .
cdr3_nt: TGTGCCAGCCTCGACAGGGGCCGTACAGATACGCAGTATTTT
cdr3_aa: CASLDRGRTDTQYF

d_call: .
v_call: TRBV5-5
j_call: TRBJ2-7
clone_size: .
cdr3_nt: TGTGCCAGCAGCTACGGTGGCTCCTACGAGCAGTACTTC
cdr3_aa: CASSYGGSYEQYF

d_call: .
v_call: TRBV6-5
j_call: TRBJ2-7
clone_size: .
cdr3_nt: TGTGCCAGCAGTACCGGGACACCGGCCTACGAGCAGTACTTC
cdr3_aa: CASSTGTPAYEQYF

d_call: .
v_call: TRBV7-9
j_call: TRBJ1-2
clone_size: .
cdr3_nt: TGTGCCAGCAGCTCCACTCTGATAACTACTAACTATGGCTACACCTTC
cdr3_aa: CASSSTLITTNYGYTF

d_call: .
v_call: TRBV2
j_call: TRBJ1-5
clone_size: .
cdr3_nt: TGTGCCAGCAGCAAGGACACGTCGGCCAATCAGCCCCAGCATTTT
cdr3_aa: CASSKDTSANQPQHF

d_call: TRBD1
v_call: TRBV5-5
j_call: TRBJ1-5
clone_size: .
cdr3_nt: TGTGCCAGCAGCCAGGGGGAAGGATGGGGCAATCAGCCCCAGCATTTT
cdr3_aa: CASSQGEGWGNQPQHF